These 10 T cell receptor beta chains originate from one sample sequenced in a study of blood T cell repertoires in COVID-19. TCRdb's copy holds only in-frame clones and misses some; the assay was immunoSEQ multiplex PCR. The sample records 95,000 to 150,000 clones, approximately 80% being singletons. The sample comprised peripheral blood. These receptors were collected from a woman in her forties or fifties with acute or convalescent COVID-19.

V usage is TRBV7-8 and J usage is TRBJ1-4; 9 bases fit TRBD1. V lost 2 bases, J lost 3 bases, and 10 bases stayed unmatched. The length of the CDR3 is 18 residues. The germline gives CDR1 SGHVS, CDR2 FQNEAQ. CDR3 loop: CASSLLTGQGLSNEKLFF. The CDR3, as DNA: TGTGCCAGCAGCTTATTGACAGGACAGGGGCTTTCTAATGAAAAACTGTTTTTT. Variable domain in full (rest from reference TRBV7-8 and TRBJ1-4): GAGVSQSPRYKVAKRGQDVALRCDPISGHVSLFWYQQALGQGPEFLTYFQNEAQLDKSGLPSDRFFAERPEGSVSTLKIQRTQQEDSAVYLCASSLLTGQGLSNEKLFFGSGTQLSVL.

As DNA, the CDR3 is TGTGCCAGCAGTGACTCGGGGGACAGGGATCCAGATACGCAGTATTTT. This encodes CASSDSGDRDPDTQYF. The chain couples TRBV6-4 to TRBJ2-3, with TRBD1 matching 9 bases. With V trimmed by 0 bases and J by 4 bases, 5 bases remained unmatched. The CDR3 contains 16 residues. Germline lookup yields CDR1 MRHNA and CDR2 SNTAGT.

This chain connects TRBV6-6 to TRBJ1-5; D gene uncertain. Germline CDR1 is MNHNY and CDR2 is SVGAGI (reference sequence). The CDR3 is made up of 14 amino acids. V lost 0 bases and J 7 bases, leaving 10 bases between the germline ends. This CDR3 is CASSYSGREQPQHF. The CDR3 bases are TGTGCCAGCAGTTACTCTGGGCGGGAGCAGCCCCAGCATTTT.

V is TRBV6-5 and J is TRBJ2-7; 12 nucleotides line up with TRBD1. The CDR3 contains 15 residues. V lost 8 bases and J lost 3; bases outside the gene matches: 8. The germline V gene has CDR1 MNHEY and CDR2 SVGAGI. The DNA for the CDR3 is TGTGCCAGCTCCGCGGGGACAGGGGGCTACTACGAGCAGTACTTC. Encoded protein: CASSAGTGGYYEQYF.

This clone came up a few times. V usage is TRBV5-1 and J usage is TRBJ2-5, with 11 bases that match TRBD1. Looked up from germline, CDR1 is SGHRS and CDR2 is YFSETQ. The CDR3 contains 15 residues. After removal of 2 bases from V and 4 bases from J, the junction contained 4 bases not matched to a gene. CDR3 nucleotide sequence: TGCGCCAGCAGCTTTGGCGGGACAGGGGGAGAGACCCAGTACTTC. Protein sequence: CASSFGGTGGETQYF.

This clone was counted a few times. The J gene is TRBJ2-6, the V gene TRBV6-5; D possibly corresponds to TRBD2 (5 bases). The length of the CDR3 is 15 residues. Per germline, CDR1 MNHEY and CDR2 SVGAGI. Trimming shortened V by 6 bases and J by 0 bases, and 9 bases separated the two germline ends. The CDR3 region is CASRGADSGANVLTF. The CDR3 DNA follows: TGTGCCAGCAGGGGAGCTGACTCTGGGGCCAACGTCCTGACTTTC.

There are a few counts of this clone. The CDR3 bases are TGTGCCAGCAGCTTTTGGTTCGACAGGGGTAAGGATCAGCCCCAGCATTTT. Translated: CASSFWFDRGKDQPQHF. V is TRBV5-6 and J is TRBJ1-5, with TRBD1 matching over 8 bases. CDR3 length: 17 residues. Unmatched junction bases numbered 12, after V lost 2 bases and J lost 5 bases. Germline CDR1 reads SGHDT; CDR2 reads YYEEEE.

The chain carries TRBV28 and TRBJ1-5, with 9 bases lining up with TRBD1. The V gene's germline CDR1 is MDHEN and CDR2 SYDVKM. The CDR3 spans 14 residues. The V gene end was trimmed by 9 bases and the J gene end by 6 bases; junction bases not matched to a gene: 9. The CDR3 sequence: CASHRDREGQPQHF. The CDR3 DNA reads as TGTGCCAGTCACCGGGACAGGGAGGGTCAGCCCCAGCATTTT.

This sequence joins TRBV7-9 and TRBJ2-2, with a tentative D call TRBD2 (5 bases). Trimming stripped 2 bases from V and 4 bases from J, with 11 bases between. This CDR3 spans 15 amino acids. CDR1 SEHNR and CDR2 FQNEAQ come from the germline V gene (reference sequence). As DNA, the CDR3 is TGTGCCAGCAGCTTACGGGATGTAGGCACCGGGGAGCTGTTTTTT. Its translation: CASSLRDVGTGELFF.

This clone was detected only a few times. The chain has TRBV4-1 and TRBJ2-1; weak D call: TRBD2 (7 bases). CDR1 and CDR2 from the germline V gene are MGHRA and YSYEKL. V was pared by 1 base and J by 7 bases, with 17 bases between. There are 16 residues in the CDR3. The CDR3 DNA is TGCGCCAGCAGCCAAGCTACAGGGAAGGGAGGGAATGAGCAGTTCTTC. This gives the protein CASSQATGKGGNEQFF.